The entry below gives a single TCR beta chain sequence along with its context. These data originate in a study of blood T cell repertoires in COVID-19. On the study more broadly: COVID-19 samples collected from the United States, Italy and Spain covered acute and convalescent phases. T cells, B-cell-depleted T cells, or PBMCs provided the cDNA or gDNA that served as material.

Profiled with immunoSEQ multiplex PCR; TCRdb holds only in-frame clones, not every one. Among 84,000 or so clones, more than 60% were seen once, and the ten largest hold about 10%. Germline CDR1 SNHLY, CDR2 FYNNEI. Trimming took 3 bases from V and 5 from J, leaving 8 bases between them. The CDR3 has 13 amino acids. The sequence was collected from an older man with acute or convalescent COVID-19. The sample consisted of peripheral blood. The chain combines TRBV2 with TRBJ2-1; no firm D call. For the CDR3, the DNA is TGTGCCAGCAGTGAGTCACAGAACAATGAGCAGTTCTTC. It is translated as CASSESQNNEQFF.